Presented here are 18 T cell receptor beta chains from one specimen sequenced in a study of CD8 T cells in Susac syndrome (dated by TCRdb to about 2019). The library was built by means of the immunoSEQ multiplex PCR assay. RNA was extracted using the RNeasy kit, and about 0.45 to 1 ug of the RNA was reverse transcribed with random hexamers. TCRdb reprocessed the public reads (quality trimming at Q25 with fastp, clone calling with MiXCR) and kept in-frame beta chains. Rows are combined by CDR3 protein, so each entry shows the most common genes and DNA. This sample comprises 150,000 to 200,000 distinct CDR3 sequences, 90% to 95% of them detected only once. The top ten clones comprise 0.14% of the sample. The sequenced sample was CD4+ T cells from PBMCs. These receptors were collected from a human donor in good health.

The chain recombines TRBV5-6 with TRBJ2-1, with D perhaps TRBD1 (5 bases). Germline lookup yields CDR1 SGHDT and CDR2 YYEEEE. Trimming removed 3 bases at V and 0 bases at J, with 13 bases between. This CDR3 is 16 amino acids long. CDR3 nucleotide sequence: TGTGCCAGCAGCTCTAACAGGTCCTACTCCTACAATGAGCAGTTCTTC. Its translation is CASSSNRSYSYNEQFF.

The chain recombines TRBV4-3 with TRBJ2-3; tentative D call: TRBD1 (5 bases). Germline CDR1 is LGHNA and CDR2 is YSLEER. The germline V and J ends were trimmed by 4 bases and 2 bases, with 13 bases remaining between them. The CDR3 spans 15 residues. CDR3 sequence (DNA): TGCGCCAGCAGCCTGAGGACAAGCATCACAGATACGCAGTATTTT. As protein: CASSLRTSITDTQYF.

The DNA of the CDR3 is TGTGCCAGCAGCTTAACCGGGACAGGCGCGTATGGCTACACCTTC. The encoded protein is CASSLTGTGAYGYTF. The genes are TRBV7-3 and TRBJ1-2; 8 bases are shared with TRBD1. This CDR3 has 15 amino acids. Germline CDR1 is SGHTA and CDR2 is FQGTGA. J gave up 5 bases and V 0 bases, and 5 bases lay outside the gene matches.

The CDR3 reads CASSPGQPQETQYF. CDR3 bases: TGTGCCAGCAGTCCCGGACAACCCCAAGAGACCCAGTACTTC. This chain links TRBV7-2 with TRBJ2-5; TRBD1 might be the D (5 bases). CDR1 is SGHTA, CDR2 FQGNSA, per germline. CDR3 size: 14 residues. Trimming left V 6 bases short and J 1 base short, with 12 bases between.

The chain couples TRBV4-3 to TRBJ2-5, with TRBD2 identical over 8 bases. The CDR3 extends over 13 amino acids. The germline V gene has CDR1 LGHNA and CDR2 YSLEER. V lost 1 base and J lost 7; bases outside the gene matches: 2. The CDR3 DNA reads TGCGCCAGCAGCCAAGTTGCGGGGGGGACCCAGTACTTC. Residues: CASSQVAGGTQYF.

CDR3 region: CASSPPRSGAEKLFF. The CDR3 DNA reads as TGTGCCAGCTCACCACCGAGGTCGGGGGCTGAAAAACTGTTTTTT. The chain joins TRBV18 to TRBJ1-4; TRBD1 might be the D (6 bases). V was clipped by 0 bases and J by 7 bases, with 12 bases between them. The length of the CDR3 is 15 residues. CDR1 and CDR2 from the germline V gene are KGHSH and LQKENI.

The rearrangement joins TRBV13 to TRBJ2-7; possibly TRBD1 for D (5 bases). The CDR3 is made up of 14 amino acids. The germline V gene encodes CDR1 PRHDT and CDR2 FYEKMQ (reference sequence). V lost 1 base and J 0 bases, leaving 7 bases between the germline ends. In nucleotides, the CDR3 is TGTGCCAGCAGCTTAGCAGGGCTCTCCTACGAGCAGTACTTC. Its translation: CASSLAGLSYEQYF.

V and J are TRBV3-1 and TRBJ2-1; D ambiguous. This CDR3 has 15 amino acids. Trimming took 0 bases from V and 0 from J, leaving 6 bases between them. The V gene's germline CDR1 is LGHDT and CDR2 YNNKEL (reference sequence). The CDR3 bases are TGTGCCAGCAGCCAAGATGGCGGCTCCTACAATGAGCAGTTCTTC. As protein: CASSQDGGSYNEQFF.

The rearrangement links TRBV20-1 to TRBJ2-5; TRBD1 matches at 8 bases. Germline values: CDR1 DFQATT, CDR2 SNEGSKA (reference sequence). Losses at the gene ends were 7 bases for V and 4 bases for J; bases not matched to a gene: 5. This CDR3 region has 12 residues. CDR3 in DNA: TGCAGTGGGGTGACAGGGGTAGAGACCCAGTACTTC. It specifies CSGVTGVETQYF.

This chain links TRBV30 with TRBJ2-2; D gene unclear. V shed 7 bases and J shed 7 bases, with 19 bases lying between them. CDR1 is GTSNPN and CDR2 is SVGIG in the germline V gene (reference sequence). CDR3 length equals 14 residues. CDR3: CALAWRWVGGELFF. The CDR3 DNA sequence: TGTGCCTTGGCGTGGCGGTGGGTTGGCGGGGAGCTGTTTTTT.

This chain uses TRBV7-2 with TRBJ2-5; D is perhaps TRBD2 (6 bases). Germline loops: CDR1 SGHTA, CDR2 FQGNSA. The CDR3 sequence is 14 residues long. Trimming removed 6 bases from V and 3 bases from J, with 14 bases in between. The CDR3 DNA follows: TGTGCCAGCAGTCTCGGGTGGGGGGAAGAGACCCAGTACTTC. Amino acids: CASSLGWGEETQYF.

The chain has TRBV30 and TRBJ1-1; D is possibly TRBD1 (5 bases). CDR1 and CDR2 (germline): GTSNPN, SVGIG (reference sequence). Trimming cost V 4 bases and J 8 bases, with 17 bases left between them. The CDR3 consists of 13 residues. CDR3 loop: CAWMARRASEAFF. DNA of the CDR3: TGTGCCTGGATGGCCCGCAGGGCTTCCGAAGCTTTCTTT.

The chain carries TRBV29-1 and TRBJ1-1; D remains ambiguous. Trimming pared 7 bases from V and 1 base from J, leaving 10 bases between. Germline values: CDR1 SQVTM, CDR2 ANQGSEA. CDR3 length: 12 amino acids. The DNA for the CDR3 is TGCAGCGCCCGAGCCACGAACACTGAAGCTTTCTTT. Translation gives CSARATNTEAFF.

This chain uses TRBV24-1 with TRBJ2-1; 10 positions match TRBD2. Germline trimming cut 9 bases from V and 5 bases from J; bases unmatched to any gene: 6. Germline CDR1 and CDR2: KGHDR and SFDVKD. The CDR3 spans 14 residues. CDR3 region: CATSRGTSDNEQFF. CDR3 DNA: TGTGCCACCTCTAGGGGGACTAGCGACAATGAGCAGTTCTTC.

The J gene is TRBJ1-4, the V gene TRBV28; 8 bases fit TRBD1. The CDR3 sequence is 15 residues long. Unmatched junction bases numbered 4, after V lost 0 bases and J lost 7 bases. Germline CDR1 and CDR2: MDHEN and SYDVKM. CDR3: CASSLWAGGFEKLFF. The CDR3 DNA reads as TGTGCCAGCAGTTTATGGGCAGGGGGCTTTGAAAAACTGTTTTTT.

The chain joins TRBV9 to TRBJ1-1; the match to TRBD1 covers 7 bases. The CDR3 covers 15 residues. V shed 4 bases and J 4 bases; nucleotides not matched to a gene: 10. Germline V gene data show CDR1 as SGDLS and CDR2 as YYNGEE. Here the CDR3 DNA reads TGTGCCAGCAGCCCGCCGACAGGGTCGGGCACTGAAGCTTTCTTT. Encoded protein: CASSPPTGSGTEAFF. The full variable domain, rest sourced from reference TRBV9 and TRBJ1-1, is DSGVTQTPKHLITATGQRVTLRCSPRSGDLSVYWYQQSLDQGLQFLIQYYNGEERAKGNILERFSAQQFPDLHSELNLSSLELGDSALYFCASSPPTGSGTEAFFGQGTRLTVV.

V and J are TRBV11-1 and TRBJ2-7; D ambiguous. Trimming left V 5 bases short and J 0 bases short, with 11 bases between. This CDR3 contains 14 residues. The V gene's germline CDR1 is SGHAT and CDR2 FQDESV (reference sequence). CDR3 nucleotides: TGTGCCAGCAGCCAGCGAGACAACTCCTACGAGCAGTACTTC. It codes for CASSQRDNSYEQYF.

The V gene is TRBV20-1, the J gene TRBJ2-3; 13 bases align to TRBD2. CDR1 is DFQATT, CDR2 SNEGSKA, per germline (reference sequence). V shed 0 bases, J shed 3 bases, and the junction held 9 bases outside the gene matches. The CDR3 contains 18 residues. The CDR3 reads CSARDRWTSGGRTDTQYF. CDR3 DNA sequence: TGCAGTGCTAGAGATCGATGGACTAGCGGGGGTCGTACAGATACGCAGTATTTT.